This T cell receptor (beta chain) was documented in a study of T cells in Graves' hyperthyroidism and ophthalmopathy. Study-wide background: Upon initial diagnosis and before any treatment, peripheral blood was collected.

TCR beta CDR3 regions were amplified from RNA. The HTBI primer set was used in a first-round RT-PCR of the TCR CDR3. TCRdb re-called the multiplex PCR reads with MiXCR, one entry per CDR3 protein. In the table there are some 740,000 distinct CDR3 sequences, about 14% of which are singletons. Trimming shortened V by 2 bases and J by 0 bases, and 7 bases separated the two germline ends. From germline, CDR1 is MNHEY and CDR2 SMNVEV (reference sequence). The CDR3 is 14 residues long. Patients between 18 and 65 years old had hyperthyroidism, newly diagnosed and lasting under 2 months. This TCR was sampled from a woman aged 18-29 years with Graves' hyperthyroidism. The V call is TRBV27, the J call TRBJ1-1; D is unresolved. Material: blood. In DNA form, the CDR3 reads TGTGCCAGCAGTTTAGGCATAATGAACACTGAAGCTTTCTTT. This codes for CASSLGIMNTEAFF.